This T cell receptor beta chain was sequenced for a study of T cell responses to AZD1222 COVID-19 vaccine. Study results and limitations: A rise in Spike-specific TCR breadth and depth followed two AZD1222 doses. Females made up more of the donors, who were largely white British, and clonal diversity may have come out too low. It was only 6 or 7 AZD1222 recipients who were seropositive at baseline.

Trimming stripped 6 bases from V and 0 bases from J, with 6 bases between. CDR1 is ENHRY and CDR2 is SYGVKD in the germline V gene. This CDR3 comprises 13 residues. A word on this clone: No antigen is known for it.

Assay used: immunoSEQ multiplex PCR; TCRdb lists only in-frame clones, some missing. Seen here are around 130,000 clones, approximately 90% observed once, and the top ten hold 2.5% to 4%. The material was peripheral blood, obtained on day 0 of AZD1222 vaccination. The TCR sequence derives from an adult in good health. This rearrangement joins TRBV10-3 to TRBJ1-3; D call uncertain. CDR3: CAIRASSGNTIYF. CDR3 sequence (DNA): TGTGCCATCAGGGCCTCCTCTGGAAACACCATATATTTT.